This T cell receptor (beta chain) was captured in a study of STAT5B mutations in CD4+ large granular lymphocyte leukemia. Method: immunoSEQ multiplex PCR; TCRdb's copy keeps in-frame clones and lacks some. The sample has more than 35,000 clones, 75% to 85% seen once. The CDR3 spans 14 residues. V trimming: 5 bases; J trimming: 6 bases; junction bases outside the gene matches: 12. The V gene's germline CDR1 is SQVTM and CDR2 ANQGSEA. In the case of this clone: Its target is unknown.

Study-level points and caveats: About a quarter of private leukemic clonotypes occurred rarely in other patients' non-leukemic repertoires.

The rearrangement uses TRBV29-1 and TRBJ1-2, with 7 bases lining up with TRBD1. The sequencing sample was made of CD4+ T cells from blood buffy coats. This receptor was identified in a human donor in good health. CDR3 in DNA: TGCAGCGTTCAAAAAGGGGGCGAAGTTAATGGCTACACCTTC. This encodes CSVQKGGEVNGYTF.